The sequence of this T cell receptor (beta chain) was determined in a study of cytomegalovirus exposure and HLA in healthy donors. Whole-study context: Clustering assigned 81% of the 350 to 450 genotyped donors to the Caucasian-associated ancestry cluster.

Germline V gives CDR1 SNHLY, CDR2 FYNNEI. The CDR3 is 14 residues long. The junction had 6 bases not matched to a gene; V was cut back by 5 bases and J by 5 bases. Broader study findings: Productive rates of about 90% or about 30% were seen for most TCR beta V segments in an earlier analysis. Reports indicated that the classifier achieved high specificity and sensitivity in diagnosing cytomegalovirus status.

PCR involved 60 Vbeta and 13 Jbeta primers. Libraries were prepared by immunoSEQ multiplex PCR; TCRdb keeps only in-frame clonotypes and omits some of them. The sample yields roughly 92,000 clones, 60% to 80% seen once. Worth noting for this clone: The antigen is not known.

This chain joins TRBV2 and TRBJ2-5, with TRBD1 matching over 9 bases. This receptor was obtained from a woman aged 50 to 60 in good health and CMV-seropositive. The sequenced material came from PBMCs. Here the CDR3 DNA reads TGTGCCAGCAGTATGGGACAGGGAACGGAGACCCAGTACTTC. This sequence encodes CASSMGQGTETQYF.